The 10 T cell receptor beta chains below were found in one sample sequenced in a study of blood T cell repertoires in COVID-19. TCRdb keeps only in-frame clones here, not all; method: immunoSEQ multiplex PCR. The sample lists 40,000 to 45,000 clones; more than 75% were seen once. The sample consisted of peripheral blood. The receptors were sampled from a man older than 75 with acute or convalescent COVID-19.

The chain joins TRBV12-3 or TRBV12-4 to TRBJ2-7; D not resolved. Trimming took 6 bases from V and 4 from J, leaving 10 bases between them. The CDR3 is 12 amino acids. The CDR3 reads CASSTTYYEQYF. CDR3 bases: TGTGCCAGCAGCACGACTTATTACGAGCAGTACTTC.

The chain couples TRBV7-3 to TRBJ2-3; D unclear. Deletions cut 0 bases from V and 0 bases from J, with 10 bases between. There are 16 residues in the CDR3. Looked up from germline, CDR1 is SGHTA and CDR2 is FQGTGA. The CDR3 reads CASSLTPSASTDTQYF. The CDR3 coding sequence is TGTGCCAGCAGCTTAACTCCCAGCGCGAGCACAGATACGCAGTATTTT.

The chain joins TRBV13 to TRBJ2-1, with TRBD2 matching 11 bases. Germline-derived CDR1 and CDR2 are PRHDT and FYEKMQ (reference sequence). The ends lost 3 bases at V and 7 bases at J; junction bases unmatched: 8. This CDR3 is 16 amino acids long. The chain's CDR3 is CASSFAIAGGQNEQFF. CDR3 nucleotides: TGTGCCAGCAGCTTCGCGATAGCGGGAGGGCAAAATGAGCAGTTCTTC.

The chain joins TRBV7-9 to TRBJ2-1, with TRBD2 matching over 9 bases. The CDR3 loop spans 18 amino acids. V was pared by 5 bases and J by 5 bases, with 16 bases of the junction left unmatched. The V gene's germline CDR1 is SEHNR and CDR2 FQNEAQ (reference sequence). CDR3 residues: CASSLRAAASGMDNEQFF. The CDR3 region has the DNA TGTGCCAGCAGCCTTAGGGCCGCGGCTAGCGGGATGGACAATGAGCAGTTCTTC.

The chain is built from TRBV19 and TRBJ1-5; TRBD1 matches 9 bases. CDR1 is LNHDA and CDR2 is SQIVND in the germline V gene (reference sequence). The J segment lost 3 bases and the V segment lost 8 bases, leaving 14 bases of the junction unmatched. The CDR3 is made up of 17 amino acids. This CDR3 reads CASYADRGNINNQPQHF. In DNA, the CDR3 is TGTGCCAGTTACGCGGACAGGGGTAATATTAACAATCAGCCCCAGCATTTT.

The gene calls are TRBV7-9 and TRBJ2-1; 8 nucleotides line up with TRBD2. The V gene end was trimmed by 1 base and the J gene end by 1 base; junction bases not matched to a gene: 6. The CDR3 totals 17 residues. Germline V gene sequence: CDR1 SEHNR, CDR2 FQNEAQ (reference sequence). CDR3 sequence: CASSLGSGSGSYNEQFF. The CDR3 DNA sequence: TGTGCCAGCAGCTTAGGGAGCGGGAGTGGGTCCTACAATGAGCAGTTCTTC.

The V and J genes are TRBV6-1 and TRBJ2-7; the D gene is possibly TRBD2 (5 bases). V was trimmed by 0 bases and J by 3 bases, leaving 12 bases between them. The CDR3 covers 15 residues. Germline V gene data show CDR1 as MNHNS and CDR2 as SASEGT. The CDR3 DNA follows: TGTGCCAGCAGTGAAGCGGGTAGCGTAGGCTACGAGCAGTACTTC. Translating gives CASSEAGSVGYEQYF.

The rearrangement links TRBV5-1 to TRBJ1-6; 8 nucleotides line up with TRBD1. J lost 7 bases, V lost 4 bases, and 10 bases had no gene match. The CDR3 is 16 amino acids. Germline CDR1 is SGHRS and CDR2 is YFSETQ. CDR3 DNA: TGCGCCAGCAGCGGACACTTACAGGGGGAGAATTCACCCCTCCACTTT. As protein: CASSGHLQGENSPLHF.

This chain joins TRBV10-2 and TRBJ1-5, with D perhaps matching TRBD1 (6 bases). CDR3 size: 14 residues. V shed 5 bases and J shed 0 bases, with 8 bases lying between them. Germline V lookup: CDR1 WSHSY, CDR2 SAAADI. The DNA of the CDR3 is TGCGCCAGCAGTACAGGGACTAGCAATCAGCCCCAGCATTTT. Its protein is CASSTGTSNQPQHF.

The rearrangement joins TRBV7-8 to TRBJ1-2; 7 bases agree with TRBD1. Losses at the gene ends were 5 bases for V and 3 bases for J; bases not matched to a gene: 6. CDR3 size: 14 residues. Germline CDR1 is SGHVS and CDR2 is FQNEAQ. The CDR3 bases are TGTGCCAGCAGCGATTCTACAGGGGACTATGGCTACACCTTC. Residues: CASSDSTGDYGYTF. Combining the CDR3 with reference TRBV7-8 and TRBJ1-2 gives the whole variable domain GAGVSQSPRYKVAKRGQDVALRCDPISGHVSLFWYQQALGQGPEFLTYFQNEAQLDKSGLPSDRFFAERPEGSVSTLKIQRTQQEDSAVYLCASSDSTGDYGYTFGSGTRLTVV.